This T cell receptor (beta chain) was sequenced during a study of human T cells and chemical hapten exposure. Study findings and constraints: The number of TCRs above 1 in 1000 frequency did not change after DPC sensitization.

The time point was: pre-sensitization, week 0. Treatment: therapeutic diphenylcyclopropenone sensitization with weekly scalp DPC. TCRdb passed the RACE reads through MiXCR, listing each CDR3 protein once. The sample has about 380,000 distinct CDR3 sequences; around 5.5% are singletons. The CDR3 has 14 residues. Trimming pared 5 bases from V and 6 bases from J, leaving 16 bases between. Germline V gene sequence: CDR1 SGHVS, CDR2 FQNEAQ. This clonotype was counted a few times. Its antigen remains unidentified. This chain links TRBV7-8 with TRBJ1-1; no clear D gene. The receptor comes from a woman in her 50s with alopecia areata. Some clones in this sample may be carry-over from other donors' samples. This specimen was whole blood, taken in connection with sensitization to the hapten diphenylcyclopropenone (DPC). CDR3 protein: CASSPYRVGAEAFF. CDR3 coding DNA: TGTGCCAGCAGCCCCTACCGGGTTGGGGCTGAAGCTTTCTTT.